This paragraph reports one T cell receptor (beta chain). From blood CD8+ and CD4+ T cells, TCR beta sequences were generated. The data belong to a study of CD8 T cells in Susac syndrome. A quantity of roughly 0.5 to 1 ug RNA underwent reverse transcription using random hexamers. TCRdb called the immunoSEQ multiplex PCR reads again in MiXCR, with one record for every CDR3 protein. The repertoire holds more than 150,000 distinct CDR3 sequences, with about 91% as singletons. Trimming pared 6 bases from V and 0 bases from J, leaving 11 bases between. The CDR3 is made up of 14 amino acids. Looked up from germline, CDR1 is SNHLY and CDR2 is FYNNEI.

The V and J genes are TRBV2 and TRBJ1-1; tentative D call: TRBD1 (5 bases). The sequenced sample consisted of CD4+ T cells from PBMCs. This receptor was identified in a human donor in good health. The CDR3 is CASRGGLVNTEAFF. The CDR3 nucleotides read TGTGCCAGCAGGGGGGGGTTGGTGAACACTGAAGCTTTCTTT.